This is a list of T cell receptor beta chains from one sample in a study of CD8+ T cells in alopecia areata. Measured with immunoSEQ multiplex PCR; TCRdb has only the in-frame clones, and not every one. Found here are hundreds of thousands of clones, 58% of them singletons; the top ten hold around 1.8%. The source material was CD4+ T cells sorted from blood, sampled at week 24, from a patient treated with tofacitinib. The receptors here all came from a human donor with alopecia areata. Both conserved end residues are part of each CDR3. The D gene is left open where the match is weak. Size is omitted from some rows. Given values are once, few, many or a class for expanded clones.

-	TRBV29-1	TRBJ2-3	TRBD2	TGCAGCGTTGGGGCGGGACTAGGGGTTGATACGCAGTATTTT	CSVGAGLGVDTQYF
few	TRBV29-1	TRBJ1-2	-	TGCAGCGTTGAAGCGCAGGGGAATAACTATGGCTACACCTTC	CSVEAQGNNYGYTF
-	TRBV25-1	TRBJ1-3	-	TGTGCCAGCAGAACCGACAGCCCCTGGAACACCATATATTTT	CASRTDSPWNTIYF
-	TRBV5-1	TRBJ2-2	-	TGCGCCAGCAGCCGGAACAGGGTCCAGAACACCGGGGAGCTGTTTTTT	CASSRNRVQNTGELFF
-	TRBV5-1	TRBJ1-4	-	TGCGCCAGCAGCTTGGACCAGGGAGGAAATGAAAAACTGTTTTTT	CASSLDQGGNEKLFF
few	TRBV5-1	TRBJ1-4	-	TGCGCCAGCAGCTTGGCACCGGGACGAAGAGAAAAACTGTTTTTT	CASSLAPGRREKLFF
-	TRBV9	TRBJ2-1	-	TGTGCCAGCAGCGTCGCACAACACAATGAGCAGTTCTTC	CASSVAQHNEQFF
many	TRBV7-9	TRBJ2-7	TRBD1	TGTGCCAGCAGCTTAGTCCGGGACAGGGACGAGCAGTACTTC	CASSLVRDRDEQYF
-	TRBV10-3	TRBJ2-7	-	TGTGCCATGGGACGGGACAACACCTACGAGCAGTACTTC	CAMGRDNTYEQYF
-	TRBV29-1	TRBJ2-7	TRBD1	TGCAGCGCCTATACGACAGGGGTAGGAGAGCAGTACTTC	CSAYTTGVGEQYF
-	TRBV7-9	TRBJ2-3	-	TGTGCCAGCAGCCCCACTAGCAGCACAGATACGCAGTATTTT	CASSPTSSTDTQYF
-	TRBV29-1	TRBJ1-1	-	TGCAGCGTTGCGCCCGACATGGCCACTGAAGCTTTCTTT	CSVAPDMATEAFF
-	TRBV9	TRBJ2-1	TRBD2	TGTGCCAGCAGCGTAGTGGGCGGGGGGATTTATGAGCAGTTCTTC	CASSVVGGGIYEQFF
-	TRBV29-1	TRBJ1-1	-	TGCAGCGTTGGAGAAACCACGGGACGGTCTATCCCGAACACTGAAGCTTTCTTT	CSVGETTGRSIPNTEAFF
few	TRBV4-2	TRBJ1-4	-	TGTGCCAGCAGCCAAGACGAGGTACGGGCAACTAATGAAAAACTGTTTTTT	CASSQDEVRATNEKLFF
once	TRBV6-5	TRBJ2-2	-	TGTGCCAGCAGAACGGGGTTAACCGGGGAGCTGTTTTTT	CASRTGLTGELFF
few	TRBV30	TRBJ2-1	-	TGTGCCTGGAGTGGGGTTTCGGAGCGGAGTTCCTACAATGAGCAGTTCTTC	CAWSGVSERSSYNEQFF
-	TRBV4-3	TRBJ1-1	-	TGCGCCAGCAGCCAAGATCGGGGTACCGGGAAGGGAGCTTTCTTT	CASSQDRGTGKGAFF
-	TRBV30	TRBJ1-1	-	TGTGCCTGGAAAGGGGTAACTGAAGCTTTCTTT	CAWKGVTEAFF
-	TRBV19	TRBJ1-6	-	TGTGCCAGTAGCCTTTCCCGGACGGTCCTTGAATCACCCCTCCACTTT	CASSLSRTVLESPLHF
-	TRBV5-1	TRBJ1-2	-	TGCGCCAGCAGTCGGGACCGCGAAGGGGGCTACACCTTC	CASSRDREGGYTF
once	TRBV4-2	TRBJ1-2	-	TGTGCCAGCAGCCAAGGGACGGATATTTTCTATGGCTACACCTTC	CASSQGTDIFYGYTF
-	TRBV25-1	TRBJ1-2	TRBD1	TGTGCCAGCAGTGAACGGGACAGGGGCGGCTACACCTTC	CASSERDRGGYTF
-	TRBV30	TRBJ2-2	TRBD2	TGTGCCTGGACCCACTCAGCGGGGGTTCGGACCGGGGAGCTGTTTTTT	CAWTHSAGVRTGELFF
-	TRBV29-1	TRBJ2-3	TRBD1	TGCAGCGCCCCATCACAGGGGGATACGCAGTATTTT	CSAPSQGDTQYF
few	TRBV7-2	TRBJ2-1	-	TGTGCCAGCAGCTTAGCGGCGCAGGGAGGAAAGCAGTTCTTC	CASSLAAQGGKQFF
-	TRBV4-2	TRBJ2-7	TRBD1	TGTGCCAGCAGCCAGGGACAGGGGGCTGGAGAGCAGTACTTC	CASSQGQGAGEQYF
-	TRBV4-3	TRBJ1-2	-	TGCGCCAGCAGCCAAGGTACTGGCTACACCTTC	CASSQGTGYTF
-	TRBV5-6	TRBJ2-7	TRBD1	TGTGCCAGCAGCCCGGACAGGACCCACGAGCAGTACTTC	CASSPDRTHEQYF
-	TRBV30	TRBJ1-4	-	TGTGCCGGTTCCGAGGGCGTCAGAGCAACTAATGAAAAACTGTTTTTT	CAGSEGVRATNEKLFF
-	TRBV15	TRBJ1-2	-	TGTGCCACCAGCAGAGATCGACAGAACTATGGCTACACCTTC	CATSRDRQNYGYTF
once	TRBV11-1	TRBJ1-6	-	TGTGCCAGCAGCCCGGAGGGGGAAGTAAATTCACCCCTCCACTTT	CASSPEGEVNSPLHF
-	TRBV6-5	TRBJ2-5	-	TGTGCCAGCAGTAGACAAGAGACCCAGTACTTC	CASSRQETQYF
-	TRBV6-5	TRBJ2-5	-	TGTGCCAGCGGACGTGAGACCCAGTACTTC	CASGRETQYF
few	TRBV30	TRBJ1-2	-	TGTGCCTGGAGTGACGCCAACTATGGCTACACCTTC	CAWSDANYGYTF
-	TRBV27	TRBJ2-6	-	TGTGCCAGCAGTTTAAACTCTGGGGCCAACGTCCTGACTTTC	CASSLNSGANVLTF